Presented here are 4 T cell receptor beta chains from one specimen sequenced in a study of regulatory T cells in long-lasting Graves disease (dated by TCRdb to about 2021). In the paper's terms, the time point label means: newly diagnosed GD, antithyroid drugs for less than 3 months. For both TCR sequencing and RNA sequencing, RNA was extracted from PBMCs using TRIzol. Receptors were amplified or captured by multiplex PCR. This sample was sequenced with an Illumina HiSeq 4000. TCR beta libraries were built with iRepertoire HTBI primers and Arm-PCR amplification of CDR3 regions. TCRdb handled the public reads itself, with Q25 trimming in fastp and clone calling in MiXCR, and kept productive beta chains. For every CDR3 protein sequence, its rows merge into one entry that carries the most common genes and DNA. In all, the sample holds roughly 520,000 distinct CDR3 sequences, and about 12% of those were seen once. The biggest ten clones account for approximately 9.6% of the sample.

A further study also used this sample, focusing on T cells in Graves' hyperthyroidism and ophthalmopathy.

The input for sequencing was peripheral blood mononuclear cells (PBMCs), taken at new diagnosis, from a patient treated with antithyroid drugs. The receptor source for this set is a woman between 25 and 40 years old with Graves disease. Donor details come from another sample of the same person, matched by shared clones.

This clonotype was detected only a few times. The chain links TRBV7-9 to TRBJ2-3; D remains unclear. V was cut by 3 bases and J by 2 bases, with 9 bases left in between. CDR3 length: 14 residues. The germline gives CDR1 SEHNR, CDR2 FQNEAQ (reference sequence). This CDR3 reads CASSFSSNTDTQYF. The CDR3 DNA sequence: TGTGCCAGCAGCTTTTCCTCCAACACAGATACGCAGTATTTT.

This clonotype was found many times. The rearrangement joins TRBV2 to TRBJ2-1; TRBD2 matches at 9 bases. This CDR3 comprises 14 residues. J was trimmed by 2 bases and V by 8 bases; bases with no gene match: 4. Germline V gives CDR1 SNHLY, CDR2 FYNNEI. The CDR3 reads CASALAGAYNEQFF. As DNA, the CDR3 is TGTGCCAGCGCCTTAGCGGGAGCCTACAATGAGCAGTTCTTC.

The sample holds many counts of this clonotype. The gene calls are TRBV7-9 and TRBJ2-3, with D possibly matching TRBD1 (6 bases). The J call may be wrong; the DNA end is better matched by TRBJ2-7. CDR1 and CDR2 (germline): SEHNR, FQNEAQ (reference sequence). This CDR3 has 16 residues. CDR3 loop: CASSFKTGPAIYEQYF. The CDR3 region has the DNA TGTGCCAGCAGCTTCAAGACAGGCCCCGCAATCTACGAGCAGTACTTC.

This clonotype was picked up many times. The chain combines TRBV7-2 with TRBJ2-3, with 15 positions matching TRBD2. This CDR3 comprises 17 residues. Germline V lookup: CDR1 SGHTA, CDR2 FQGNSA. V lost 5 bases and J lost 5; bases outside the gene matches: 8. The CDR3 nucleotides read TGTGCCAGCAGCCACTCCGGGACTAGCGGGAGGATAGATACGCAGTATTTT. Its translation is CASSHSGTSGRIDTQYF.